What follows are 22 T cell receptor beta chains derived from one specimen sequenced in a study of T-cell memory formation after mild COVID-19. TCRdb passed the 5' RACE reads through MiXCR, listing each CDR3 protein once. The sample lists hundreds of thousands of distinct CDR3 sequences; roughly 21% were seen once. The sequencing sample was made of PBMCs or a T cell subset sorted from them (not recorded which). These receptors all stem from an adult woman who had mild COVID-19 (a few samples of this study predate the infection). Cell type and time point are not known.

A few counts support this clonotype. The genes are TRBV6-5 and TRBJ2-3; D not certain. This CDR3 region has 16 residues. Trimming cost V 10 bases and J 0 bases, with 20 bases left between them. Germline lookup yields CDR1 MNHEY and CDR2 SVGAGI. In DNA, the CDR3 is TGTGCCACGAACCCGGCCCCTCCGCCTAGCACAGATACGCAGTATTTT. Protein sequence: CATNPAPPPSTDTQYF.

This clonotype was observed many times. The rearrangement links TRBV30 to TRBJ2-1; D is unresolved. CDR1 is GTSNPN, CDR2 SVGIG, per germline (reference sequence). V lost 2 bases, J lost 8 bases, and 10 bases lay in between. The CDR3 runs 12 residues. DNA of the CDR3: TGTGCCTGGAGTCATGGATCTTATGAGCAGTTCTTC. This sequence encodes CAWSHGSYEQFF. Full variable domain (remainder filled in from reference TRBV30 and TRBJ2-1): SQTIHQWPATLVQPVGSPLSLECTVEGTSNPNLYWYRQAAGRGLQLLFYSVGIGQISSEVPQNLSASRPQDRQFILSSKKLLLSDSGFYLCAWSHGSYEQFFGPGTRLTVL.

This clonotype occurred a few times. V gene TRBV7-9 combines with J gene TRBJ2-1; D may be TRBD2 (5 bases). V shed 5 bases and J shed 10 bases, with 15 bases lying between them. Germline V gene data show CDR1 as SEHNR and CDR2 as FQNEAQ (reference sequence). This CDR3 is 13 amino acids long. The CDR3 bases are TGTGCCAGCAGCCCTACGACTAACTGGGAGCAGTTCTTC. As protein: CASSPTTNWEQFF.

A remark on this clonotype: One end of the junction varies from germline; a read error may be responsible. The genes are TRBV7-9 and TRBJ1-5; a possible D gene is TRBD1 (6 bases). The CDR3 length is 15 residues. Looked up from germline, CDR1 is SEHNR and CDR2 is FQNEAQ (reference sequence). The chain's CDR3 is CASSFPGHTGQPQHF. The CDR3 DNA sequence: TGTGCCAGCAGCTTCCCGGGACACACGGGTCAGCCACAGCATTTT.

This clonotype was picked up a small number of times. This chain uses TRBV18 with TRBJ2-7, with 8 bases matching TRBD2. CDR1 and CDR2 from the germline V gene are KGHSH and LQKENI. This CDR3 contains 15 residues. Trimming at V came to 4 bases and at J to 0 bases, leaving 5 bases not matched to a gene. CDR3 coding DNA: TGTGCCAGCTCACAATCGCGGGGGGCCTCCTACGAGCAGTACTTC. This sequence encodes CASSQSRGASYEQYF.

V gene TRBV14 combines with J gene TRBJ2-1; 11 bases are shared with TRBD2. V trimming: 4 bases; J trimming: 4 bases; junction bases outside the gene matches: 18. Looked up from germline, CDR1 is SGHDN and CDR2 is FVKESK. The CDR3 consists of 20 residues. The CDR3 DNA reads TGTGCCAGCAGCCTCCTCGGGGCTAGCGGGAGGCCCGACCGGTACAATGAGCAGTTCTTC. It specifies CASSLLGASGRPDRYNEQFF.

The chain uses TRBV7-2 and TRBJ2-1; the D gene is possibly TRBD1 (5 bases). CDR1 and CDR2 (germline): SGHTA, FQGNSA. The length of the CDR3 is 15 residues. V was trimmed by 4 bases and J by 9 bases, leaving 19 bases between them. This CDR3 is CASSSTGWSMGEQFF. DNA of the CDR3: TGTGCCAGCAGCTCTACAGGTTGGAGTATGGGTGAGCAGTTCTTC.

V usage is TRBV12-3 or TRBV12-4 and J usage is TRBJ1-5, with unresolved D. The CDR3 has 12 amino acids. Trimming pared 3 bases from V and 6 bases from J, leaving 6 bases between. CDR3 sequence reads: CASSLVVQPQHF. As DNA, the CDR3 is TGTGCCAGCAGTTTGGTCGTTCAGCCCCAGCATTTT.

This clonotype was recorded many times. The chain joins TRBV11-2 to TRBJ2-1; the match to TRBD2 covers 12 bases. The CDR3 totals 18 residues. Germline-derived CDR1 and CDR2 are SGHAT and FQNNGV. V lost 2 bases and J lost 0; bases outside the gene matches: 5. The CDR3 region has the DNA TGTGCCAGCAGCTTACAAGCTAGCGGGGGGGGCTCCTACAATGAGCAGTTCTTC. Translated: CASSLQASGGGSYNEQFF.

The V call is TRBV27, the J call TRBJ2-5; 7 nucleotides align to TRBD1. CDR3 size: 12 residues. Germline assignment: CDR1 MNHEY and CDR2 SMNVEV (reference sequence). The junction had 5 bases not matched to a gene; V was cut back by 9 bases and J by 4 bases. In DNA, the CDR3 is TGTGCCAGTAAACCAGGGGGAGAGACCCAGTACTTC. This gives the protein CASKPGGETQYF.

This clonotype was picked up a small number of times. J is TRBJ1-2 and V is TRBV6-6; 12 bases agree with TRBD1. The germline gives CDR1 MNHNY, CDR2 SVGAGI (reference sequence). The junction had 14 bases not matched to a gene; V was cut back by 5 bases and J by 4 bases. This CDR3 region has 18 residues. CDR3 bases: TGTGCCAGCAGTCCTAATCCGGGACAGGGGGCAGGGGGCTATGGCTACACCTTC. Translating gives CASSPNPGQGAGGYGYTF.

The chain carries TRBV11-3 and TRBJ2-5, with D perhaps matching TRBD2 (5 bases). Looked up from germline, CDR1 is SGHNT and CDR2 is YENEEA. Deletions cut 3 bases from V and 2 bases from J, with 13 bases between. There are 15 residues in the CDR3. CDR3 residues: CASSFRGRGQETQYF. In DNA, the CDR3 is TGTGCCAGCAGCTTCCGAGGGAGAGGGCAAGAGACCCAGTACTTC.

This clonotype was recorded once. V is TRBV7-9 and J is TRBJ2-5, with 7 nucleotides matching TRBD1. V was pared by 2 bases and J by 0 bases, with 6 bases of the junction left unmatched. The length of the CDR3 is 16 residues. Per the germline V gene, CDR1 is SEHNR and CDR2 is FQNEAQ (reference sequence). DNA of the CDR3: TGTGCCAGCAGCTTATTTCCCGACAGGGACCAAGAGACCCAGTACTTC. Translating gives CASSLFPDRDQETQYF.

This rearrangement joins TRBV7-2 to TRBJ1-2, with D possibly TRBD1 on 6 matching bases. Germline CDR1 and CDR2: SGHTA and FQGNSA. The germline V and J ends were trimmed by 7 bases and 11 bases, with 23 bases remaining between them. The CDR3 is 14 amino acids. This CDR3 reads CASTLIKDRSSYTF. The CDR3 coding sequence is TGTGCCAGCACTCTAATAAAGGACAGATCCTCTTACACCTTC.

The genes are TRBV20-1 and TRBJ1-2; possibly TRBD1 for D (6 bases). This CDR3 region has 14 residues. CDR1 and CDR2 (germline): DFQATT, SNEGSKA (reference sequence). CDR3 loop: CTAGGGVAAYGYTF. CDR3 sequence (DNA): TGCACCGCTGGGGGGGGCGTAGCCGCCTATGGCTACACCTTC.

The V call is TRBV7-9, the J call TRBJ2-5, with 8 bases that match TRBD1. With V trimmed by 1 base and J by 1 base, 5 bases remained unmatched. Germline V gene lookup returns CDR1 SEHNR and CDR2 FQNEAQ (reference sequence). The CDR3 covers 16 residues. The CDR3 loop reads CASSLGTGYLQETQYF. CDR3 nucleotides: TGTGCCAGCAGCTTAGGGACAGGGTACCTCCAAGAGACCCAGTACTTC.

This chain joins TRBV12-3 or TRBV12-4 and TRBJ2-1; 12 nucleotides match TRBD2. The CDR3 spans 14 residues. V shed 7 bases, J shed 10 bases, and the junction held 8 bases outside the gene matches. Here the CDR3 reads CASTQGLAGKEQFF. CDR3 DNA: TGTGCCAGCACCCAAGGACTAGCGGGAAAAGAGCAGTTCTTC.

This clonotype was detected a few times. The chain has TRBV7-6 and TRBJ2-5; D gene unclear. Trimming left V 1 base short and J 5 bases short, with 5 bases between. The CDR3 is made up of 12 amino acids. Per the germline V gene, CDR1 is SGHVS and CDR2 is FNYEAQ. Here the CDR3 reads CASSLVIETQYF. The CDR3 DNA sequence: TGTGCCAGCAGCTTAGTTATTGAGACCCAGTACTTC.

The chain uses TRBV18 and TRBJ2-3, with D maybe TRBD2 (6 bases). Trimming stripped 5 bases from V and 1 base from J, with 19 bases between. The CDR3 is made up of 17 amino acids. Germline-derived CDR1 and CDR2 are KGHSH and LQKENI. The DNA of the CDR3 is TGTGCCAGCTCAACAAACTTAGCGGTTGGGGGCACAGATACGCAGTATTTT. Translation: CASSTNLAVGGTDTQYF.

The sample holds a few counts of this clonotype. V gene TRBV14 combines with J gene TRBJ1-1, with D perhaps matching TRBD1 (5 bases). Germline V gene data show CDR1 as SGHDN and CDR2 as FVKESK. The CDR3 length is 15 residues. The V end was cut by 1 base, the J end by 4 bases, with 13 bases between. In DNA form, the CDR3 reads TGTGCCAGCAGCCAAGGTTCGGTAGGGGCCACTGAAGCTTTCTTT. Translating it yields CASSQGSVGATEAFF. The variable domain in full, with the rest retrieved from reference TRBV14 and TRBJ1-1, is EAGVTQFPSHSVIEKGQTVTLRCDPISGHDNLYWYRRVMGKEIKFLLHFVKESKQDESGMPNNRFLAERTGGTYSTLKVQPAELEDSGVYFCASSQGSVGATEAFFGQGTRLTVV.

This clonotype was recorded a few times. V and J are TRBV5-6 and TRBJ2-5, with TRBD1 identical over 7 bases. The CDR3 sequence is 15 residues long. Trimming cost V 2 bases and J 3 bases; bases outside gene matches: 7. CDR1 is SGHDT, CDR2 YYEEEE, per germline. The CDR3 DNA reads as TGTGCCAGCAGCTTTAACAGGGGAGCAAAAGAGACCCAGTACTTC. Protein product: CASSFNRGAKETQYF.

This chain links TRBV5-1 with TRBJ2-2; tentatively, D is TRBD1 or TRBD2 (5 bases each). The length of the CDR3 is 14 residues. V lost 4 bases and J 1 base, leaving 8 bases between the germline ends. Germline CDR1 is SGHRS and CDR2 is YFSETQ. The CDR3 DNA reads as TGCGCCAGCAGCATGGGGGAGAACACCGGGGAGCTGTTTTTT. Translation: CASSMGENTGELFF.